The 9 T cell receptor beta chains listed next were all sequenced from one sample in a study of tumor-infiltrating lymphocytes in primary liver carcinoma. Starting from 500 ng of total RNA, TCR beta cDNA was produced with a primer in the constant region. Amplification in three nested multiplex PCR rounds with slightly modified ARM-PCR gave rise to TCR beta libraries. Forward primers for TRBV1-TRBV30 and a C-beta reverse primer served the first two PCR rounds, at about 10 cycles each. MiXCR, run by TCRdb on the multiplex PCR reads, gives a single entry per CDR3 protein. This repertoire shows 300,000 to 350,000 distinct CDR3 sequences, less than 65% found once; its top ten account for 5.5% to 8%. The blood RNA (from unsorted whole blood) was obtained, and germline DNA was also extracted. Sequencing was performed on peripheral blood. Every receptor here comes from a man in his forties with primary liver carcinoma and hepatitis B virus infection.

This clonotype was recorded many times. V is TRBV14 and J is TRBJ1-1, with 9 nucleotides matching TRBD1. The CDR3 consists of 13 residues. The germline V gene has CDR1 SGHDN and CDR2 FVKESK. Trimming took 1 base from V and 10 from J; bases not matched to a gene: 4. This CDR3 is CASSQGTGDPAFF. The CDR3 nucleotides are TGTGCCAGCAGCCAAGGGACAGGGGATCCAGCTTTCTTT.

As regards this clonotype: This is likely a read error, given that the CDR3 carries no conserved phenylalanine or tryptophan at its end. This chain joins TRBV13 and TRBJ2-7; D unresolved. Germline V CDR1 and CDR2: PRHDT, FYEKMQ (reference sequence). CDR3 length: 15 amino acids. V lost 4 bases and J 4 bases, leaving 17 bases between the germline ends. The CDR3 here is CASSYPSATGYEQYS. The CDR3 DNA reads as TGTGCCAGCAGCTACCCCAGTGCCACCGGGTACGAGCAGTACTCC.

This clonotype was picked up a small number of times. The chain has TRBV7-3 and TRBJ2-1; tentatively, D is TRBD2 (5 bases). Deletions cut 5 bases from V and 3 bases from J, with 8 bases between. The CDR3 sequence is 13 residues long. Germline CDR1 SGHTA, CDR2 FQGTGA. CDR3 residues: CASSLSGYNEQFF. The CDR3 DNA is TGTGCCAGCAGCCTGAGCGGCTACAATGAGCAGTTCTTC.

This sequence joins TRBV20-1 and TRBJ2-1; D is uncertain. CDR1 and CDR2 (germline): DFQATT, SNEGSKA (reference sequence). The CDR3 runs to 14 residues. The V gene lost 4 bases and the J gene lost 3 bases, with 13 bases spanning the gap. The CDR3 DNA reads TGCAGTGCTATTCCGCCGAGCTACTACAATGAGCAGTTCTTC. This codes for CSAIPPSYYNEQFF.

In this sample, this clonotype turned up a few times. The chain combines TRBV12-3 or TRBV12-4 with TRBJ2-1, with 7 bases matching TRBD2. The CDR3 runs 14 residues. V lost 7 bases and J lost 3; bases outside the gene matches: 6. The CDR3 sequence is CASNPGLVYNEQFF. CDR3 nucleotide sequence: TGTGCCAGCAACCCAGGACTAGTCTACAATGAGCAGTTCTTC.

A remark on this clonotype: At one of its ends the junction is not consistent with the germline gene, which may arise from a read error. The J gene is TRBJ2-7, the V gene TRBV11-2; D might be TRBD2 (6 bases). The germline gives CDR1 SGHAT, CDR2 FQNNGV. This CDR3 region has 15 residues. The CDR3 DNA reads as TGTGCCAGCAGCCGCCTGGTAGCGGAGGCCTATGAGCAGTACTTC. This translates into CASSRLVAEAYEQYF.

This chain joins TRBV5-1 and TRBJ2-7, with 8 bases that match TRBD1. This CDR3 comprises 14 residues. V was pared by 0 bases and J by 3 bases, with 2 bases of the junction left unmatched. Germline V gives CDR1 SGHRS, CDR2 YFSETQ. The CDR3 protein is CASSLAGGLYEQYF. The CDR3 coding sequence is TGCGCCAGCAGCTTGGCAGGGGGCCTCTACGAGCAGTACTTC.

The table lists this clonotype with many counts. The chain couples TRBV11-2 to TRBJ1-1; no reliable D call. V was shortened by 0 bases and J by 4 bases, with 3 bases between the two germline ends. Per the germline V gene, CDR1 is SGHAT and CDR2 is FQNNGV. The CDR3 runs to 12 residues. The CDR3 sequence is CASSLERTEAFF. CDR3 nucleotides: TGTGCCAGCAGCTTAGAGCGCACTGAAGCTTTCTTT.

This clonotype was observed a handful of times. Given a much more abundant clone one base away, this may be a read error. The chain has TRBV29-1 and TRBJ2-5; 8 positions agree with TRBD1. This CDR3 comprises 14 residues. Germline CDR1 reads SQVTM; CDR2 reads ANQGSEA. V was pared by 3 bases and J by 4 bases, with 7 bases of the junction left unmatched. The CDR3 DNA reads TGCAGCGTTGAGATGACAGGGGCGGGAGAGACCCAGTACTTC. Translation: CSVEMTGAGETQYF. Supplemented by reference TRBV29-1 and TRBJ2-5, the full variable domain reads SAVISQKPSRDICQRGTSLTIQCQVDSQVTMMFWYRQQPGQSLTLIATANQGSEATYESGFVIDKFPISRPNLTFSTLTVSNMSPEDSSIYLCSVEMTGAGETQYFGPGTRLLVL.